This T cell receptor (beta chain) was documented in a study of radiation and T cells in renal cell carcinoma. Time point denoted: blood 4 weeks post-SBRT, at nephrectomy. The treatment is: 15 Gy SBRT to primary tumor, nephrectomy 4 weeks later. This clone was seen a few times. Trimming left V 5 bases short and J 4 bases short, with 9 bases between. The germline gives CDR1 SGHVS, CDR2 FNYEAQ. This CDR3 spans 13 amino acids. Data came from immunoSEQ multiplex PCR; TCRdb stores just in-frame clones and leaves some out. The data show around 99,000 clones, around 83% seen once. The TCR was taken from a man between 60 and 75 years old with renal cell carcinoma. The rearrangement links TRBV7-6 to TRBJ1-5, with D possibly matching TRBD1 (6 bases). The material was blood, obtained from a patient whose treatment included radiotherapy and nephrectomy. CDR3 region: CASSPDRNQPQHF. CDR3 in DNA: TGTGCCAGCAGCCCCGACAGGAATCAGCCCCAGCATTTT.